This T cell receptor beta chain was observed in a study of shared clonotypes between healthy human individuals. Study-wide background: Used for every donor were three CD4 naive, three CD4 memory, two CD8 naive and one CD8 memory plate. Study results and limitations: Some clonotypes were shared by all four sorted-subset donors, while others were not shared. The non-shared ones had lower generation probabilities than the shared ones. Larger estimated richness was generally seen in naive subsets than in memory subsets.

TCRdb's table, derived via immunoSEQ multiplex PCR, lists solely in-frame clones and lacks some. This sample yields over 700,000 clones, of which just under 75% are seen a single time; over 1.5% belongs to the top ten. CDR1 is SEHNR and CDR2 is FQNEAQ in the germline V gene (reference sequence). The V segment lost 3 bases and the J segment 8 bases; nucleotides outside the gene matches: 10. This CDR3 has 16 amino acids. With regard to this clone: The antigen is unknown.

The genes are TRBV7-9 and TRBJ1-4, with 9 bases aligning to TRBD1. The clonotype comes from a woman aged 30 to 39 in good health. The sequencing sample was made of memory CD4+ T cells sorted from blood. Subset in this sample: CD45RA-negative fraction. The CDR3 loop is CASSFQLGTGREKLFF. For the CDR3, the DNA is TGTGCCAGCAGCTTCCAACTCGGGACAGGGAGGGAAAAACTGTTTTTT.